This T cell receptor (beta chain) was captured by sequencing in a study of T-cell reconstitution after alpha-beta-depleted transplantation in children. Unique molecular identifiers were incorporated when the TCRbeta library was constructed. One entry per CDR3 protein, called by TCRdb with MiXCR from the PCR reads. The data contain 600,000 to 700,000 distinct CDR3 sequences, about 15% of them seen just once; the ten biggest clones take up 1.1%. In this sample, this clonotype turned up a few times. V lost 4 bases, J lost 2 bases, and 8 bases stayed unmatched. Germline loops: CDR1 SGHRS, CDR2 YFSETQ. This CDR3 is 15 amino acids long.

The clonotype comes from a human donor who donated a stem cell graft to a child with acute myeloid leukemia. The sequencing here drew on PBMCs from the stem cell graft donor, taken from the stem cell graft. The chain joins TRBV5-1 to TRBJ2-7; TRBD2 agrees at 8 bases. The CDR3 coding sequence is TGCGCCAGCAGCCGGGGGGGAAAAGAGACCTACGAGCAGTACTTC. It encodes CASSRGGKETYEQYF.